This T cell receptor (beta chain) was observed in a study of blood T cell repertoires in COVID-19. Study details: Some COVID-19 samples were acute and others convalescent; all came from the United States, Italy and Spain. T cells, B-cell-depleted T cells, or PBMCs provided the cDNA or gDNA that served as material.

Between the trimmed V and J ends, which lost 6 bases and 2 bases, there was a span of 8 bases. CDR3 length equals 12 residues. The germline V gene has CDR1 WSHSY and CDR2 SAAADI. In the original processing: Reference gene primer amplification gave estimated nucleated cell counts. This table comes from immunoSEQ multiplex PCR, and its TCRdb copy is limited to in-frame clones, with some not included. That table furnishes V, J and clone size, whereas the DNA furnished D and trimming. The data hold 90,000 to 100,000 clones, with 82% observed a single time. The source of this sequence is a man aged 80 or over with acute or convalescent COVID-19. V usage is TRBV10-2 and J usage is TRBJ2-7; no firm D call. Material for sequencing was peripheral blood. The CDR3: CASSSLAYEQYF. CDR3 nucleotide sequence: TGCGCCAGCAGCTCACTTGCCTACGAGCAGTACTTC.